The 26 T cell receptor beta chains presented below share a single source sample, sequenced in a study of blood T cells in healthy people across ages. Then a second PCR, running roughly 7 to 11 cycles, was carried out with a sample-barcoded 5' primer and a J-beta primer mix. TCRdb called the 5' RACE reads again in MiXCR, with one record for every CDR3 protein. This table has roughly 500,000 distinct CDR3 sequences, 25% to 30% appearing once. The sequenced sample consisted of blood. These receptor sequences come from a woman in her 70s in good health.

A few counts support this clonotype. The CDR3 DNA follows: TGTGCCAGCAGCCCCTCTTTAGCGGAAATATCCTACGAGCAGTACTTC. Its protein is CASSPSLAEISYEQYF. This sequence joins TRBV6-1 and TRBJ2-1, with D perhaps matching TRBD2 (6 bases). The end of the DNA is better explained by TRBJ2-7, so the J call may be wrong. Looked up from germline, CDR1 is MNHNS and CDR2 is SASEGT. The CDR3 consists of 16 residues.

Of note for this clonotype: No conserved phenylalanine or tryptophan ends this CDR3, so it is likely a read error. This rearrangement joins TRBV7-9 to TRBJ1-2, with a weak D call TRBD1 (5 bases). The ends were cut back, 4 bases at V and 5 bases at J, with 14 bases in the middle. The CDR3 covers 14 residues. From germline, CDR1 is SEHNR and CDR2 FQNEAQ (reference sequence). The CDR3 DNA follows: TGTGCCAGCAGCTCGCAGGGTGCGGAATATGGCTACACCCTC. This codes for CASSSQGAEYGYTL.

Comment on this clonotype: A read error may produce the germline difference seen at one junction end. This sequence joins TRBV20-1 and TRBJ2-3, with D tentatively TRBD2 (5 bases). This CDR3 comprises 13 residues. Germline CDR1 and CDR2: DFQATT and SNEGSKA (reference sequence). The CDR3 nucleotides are TGCAGTGCTCGGTCGGGGAGCAAAGATACGCAGTATTTT. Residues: CSARSGSKDTQYF.

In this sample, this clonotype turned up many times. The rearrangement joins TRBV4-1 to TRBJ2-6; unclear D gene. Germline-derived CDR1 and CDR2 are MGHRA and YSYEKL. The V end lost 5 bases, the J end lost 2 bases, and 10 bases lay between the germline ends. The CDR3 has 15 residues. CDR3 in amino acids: CASSETVTGANVLTF. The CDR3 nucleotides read TGCGCCAGCAGCGAGACGGTGACTGGGGCCAACGTCCTGACTTTC.

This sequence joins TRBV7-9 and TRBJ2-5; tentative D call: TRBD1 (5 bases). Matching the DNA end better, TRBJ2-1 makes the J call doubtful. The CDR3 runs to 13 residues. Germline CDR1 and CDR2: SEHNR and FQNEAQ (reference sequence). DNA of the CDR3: TGTGCCAGCAGCTTAGAACGACAGAATGAGCAGTTCTTC. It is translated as CASSLERQNEQFF.

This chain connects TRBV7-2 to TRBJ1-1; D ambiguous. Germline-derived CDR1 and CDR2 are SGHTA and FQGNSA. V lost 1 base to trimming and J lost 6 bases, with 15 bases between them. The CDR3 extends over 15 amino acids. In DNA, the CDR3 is TGTGCCAGCAGCTTAGGTTTCAGAACCGAGCCTGAAGCTTTCTTT. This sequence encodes CASSLGFRTEPEAFF.

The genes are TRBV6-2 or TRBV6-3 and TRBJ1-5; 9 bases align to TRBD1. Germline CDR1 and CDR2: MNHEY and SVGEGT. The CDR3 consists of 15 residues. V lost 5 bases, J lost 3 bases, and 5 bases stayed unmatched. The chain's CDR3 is CASSGGQGFNQPQHF. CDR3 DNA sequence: TGTGCCAGCAGTGGGGGACAGGGCTTCAATCAGCCCCAGCATTTT.

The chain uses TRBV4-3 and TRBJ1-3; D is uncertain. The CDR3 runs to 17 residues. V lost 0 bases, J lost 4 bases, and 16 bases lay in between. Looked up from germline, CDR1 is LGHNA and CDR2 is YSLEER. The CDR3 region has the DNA TGCGCCAGCAGCCAAGATTGGTGGAAGACTACAGGAAACACCATATATTTT. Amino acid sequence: CASSQDWWKTTGNTIYF.

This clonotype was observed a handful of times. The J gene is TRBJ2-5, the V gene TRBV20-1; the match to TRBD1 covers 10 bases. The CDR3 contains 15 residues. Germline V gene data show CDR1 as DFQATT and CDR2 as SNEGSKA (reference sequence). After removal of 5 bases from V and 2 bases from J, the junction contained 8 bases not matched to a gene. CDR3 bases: TGCAGTGCTGGGACAGGGGTTGGGATACAAGAGACCCAGTACTTC. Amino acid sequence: CSAGTGVGIQETQYF.

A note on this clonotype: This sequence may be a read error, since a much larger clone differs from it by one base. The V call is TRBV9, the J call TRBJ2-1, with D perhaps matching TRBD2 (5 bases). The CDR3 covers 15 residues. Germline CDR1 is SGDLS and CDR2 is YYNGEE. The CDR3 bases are TGTGCCAGCAGCGAAAAGCCTAGCTCCTACAATGAGCAGTCCTTC. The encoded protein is CASSEKPSSYNEQSF.

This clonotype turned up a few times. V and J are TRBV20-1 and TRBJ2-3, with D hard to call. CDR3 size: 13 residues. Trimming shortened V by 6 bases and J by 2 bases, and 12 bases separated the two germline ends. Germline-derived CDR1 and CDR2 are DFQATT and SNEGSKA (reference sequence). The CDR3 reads CSAGSSPTDTQYF. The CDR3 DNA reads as TGCAGTGCCGGCAGCTCTCCCACAGATACGCAGTATTTT.

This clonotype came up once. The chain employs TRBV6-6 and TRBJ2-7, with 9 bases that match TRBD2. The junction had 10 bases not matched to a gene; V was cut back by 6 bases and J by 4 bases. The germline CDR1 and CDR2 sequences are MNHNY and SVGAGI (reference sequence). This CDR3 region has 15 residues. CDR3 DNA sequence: TGTGCCAGCAGACAGGCTAGCGGGGCTGCATACGAGCAGTACTTC. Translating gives CASRQASGAAYEQYF.

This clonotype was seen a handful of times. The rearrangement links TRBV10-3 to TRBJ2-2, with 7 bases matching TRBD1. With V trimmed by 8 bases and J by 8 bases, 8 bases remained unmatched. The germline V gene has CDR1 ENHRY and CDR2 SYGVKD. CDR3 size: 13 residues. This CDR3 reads CAIAETGVGELFF. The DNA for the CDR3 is TGTGCCATCGCGGAAACAGGGGTAGGGGAGCTGTTTTTT.

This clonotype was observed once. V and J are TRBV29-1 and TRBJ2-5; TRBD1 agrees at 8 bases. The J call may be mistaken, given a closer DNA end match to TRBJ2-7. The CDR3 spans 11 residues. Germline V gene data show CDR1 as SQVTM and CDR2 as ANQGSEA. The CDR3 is CSMGTGFEQYF. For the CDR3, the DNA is TGCAGCATGGGGACAGGCTTCGAGCAGTACTTC.

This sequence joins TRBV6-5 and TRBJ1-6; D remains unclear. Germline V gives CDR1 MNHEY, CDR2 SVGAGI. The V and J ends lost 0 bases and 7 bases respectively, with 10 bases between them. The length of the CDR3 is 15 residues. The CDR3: CASSYSQLGNSPLHF. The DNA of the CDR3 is TGTGCCAGCAGTTACTCCCAATTGGGAAATTCACCCCTCCACTTT.

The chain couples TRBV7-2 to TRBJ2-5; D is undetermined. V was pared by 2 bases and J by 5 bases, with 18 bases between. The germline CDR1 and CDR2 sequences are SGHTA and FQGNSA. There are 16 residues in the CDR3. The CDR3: CASSLFHSGVWETQYF. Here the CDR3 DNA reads TGTGCCAGCAGCTTATTCCACTCTGGGGTGTGGGAGACCCAGTACTTC.

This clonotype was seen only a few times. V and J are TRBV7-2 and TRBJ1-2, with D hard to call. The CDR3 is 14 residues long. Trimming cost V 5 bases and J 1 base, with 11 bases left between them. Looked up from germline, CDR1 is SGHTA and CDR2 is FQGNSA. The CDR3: CASSTGPLNYGYTF. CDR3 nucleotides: TGTGCCAGCAGCACCGGGCCGCTTAACTATGGCTACACCTTC.

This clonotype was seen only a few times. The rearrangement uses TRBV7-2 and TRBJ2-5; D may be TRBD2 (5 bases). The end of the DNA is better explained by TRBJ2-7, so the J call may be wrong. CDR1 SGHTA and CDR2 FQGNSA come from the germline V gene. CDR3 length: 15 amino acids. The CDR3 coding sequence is TGTGCCAGCAGCTTAGATGGCGGGTTGTCCTACGAGCAGTACTTC. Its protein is CASSLDGGLSYEQYF.

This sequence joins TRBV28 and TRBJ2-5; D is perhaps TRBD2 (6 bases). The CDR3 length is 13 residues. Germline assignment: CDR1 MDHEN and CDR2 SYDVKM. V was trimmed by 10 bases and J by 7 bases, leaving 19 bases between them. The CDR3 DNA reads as TGTGCCACCCGGGAGAGGGTGGCGGGGACCCAGTACTTC. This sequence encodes CATRERVAGTQYF.

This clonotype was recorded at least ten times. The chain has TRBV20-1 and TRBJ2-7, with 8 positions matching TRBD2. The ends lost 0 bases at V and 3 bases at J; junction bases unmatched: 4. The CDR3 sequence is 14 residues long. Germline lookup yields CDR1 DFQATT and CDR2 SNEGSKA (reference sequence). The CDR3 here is CSARDPTSDYEQYF. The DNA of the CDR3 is TGCAGTGCTAGAGATCCGACTAGCGACTACGAGCAGTACTTC.

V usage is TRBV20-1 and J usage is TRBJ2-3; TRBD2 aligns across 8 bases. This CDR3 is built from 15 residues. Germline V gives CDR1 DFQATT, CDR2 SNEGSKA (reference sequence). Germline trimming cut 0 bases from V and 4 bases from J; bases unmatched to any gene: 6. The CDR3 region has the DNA TGCAGTGCTAGAGATCAGAGACTAGCGTCAGATACGCAGTATTTT. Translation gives CSARDQRLASDTQYF.

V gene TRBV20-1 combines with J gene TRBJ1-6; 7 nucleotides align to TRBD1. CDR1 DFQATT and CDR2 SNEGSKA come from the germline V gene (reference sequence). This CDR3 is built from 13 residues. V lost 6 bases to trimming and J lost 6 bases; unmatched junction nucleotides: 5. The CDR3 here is CSAEDRVNSPLHF. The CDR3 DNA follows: TGCAGTGCCGAAGACAGGGTTAATTCACCCCTCCACTTT.

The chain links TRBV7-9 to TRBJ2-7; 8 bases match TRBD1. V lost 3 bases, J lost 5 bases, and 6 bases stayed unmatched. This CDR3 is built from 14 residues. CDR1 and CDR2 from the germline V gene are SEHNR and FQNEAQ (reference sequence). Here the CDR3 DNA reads TGTGCCAGCAGCTTTCAGACAGGGGTGGACGAGCAGTACTTC. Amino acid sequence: CASSFQTGVDEQYF.

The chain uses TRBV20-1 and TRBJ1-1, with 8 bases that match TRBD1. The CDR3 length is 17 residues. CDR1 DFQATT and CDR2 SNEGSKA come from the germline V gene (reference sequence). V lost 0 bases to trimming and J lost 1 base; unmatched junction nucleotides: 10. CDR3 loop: CSARDSGRGRWNTEAFF. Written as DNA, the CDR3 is TGCAGTGCTAGAGATTCAGGCAGGGGGCGATGGAACACTGAAGCTTTCTTT.

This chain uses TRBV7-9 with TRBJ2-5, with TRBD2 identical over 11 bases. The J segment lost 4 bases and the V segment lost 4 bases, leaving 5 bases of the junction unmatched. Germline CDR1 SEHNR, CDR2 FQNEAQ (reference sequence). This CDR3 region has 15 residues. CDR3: CASSSTSGGGETQYF. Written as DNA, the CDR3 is TGTGCCAGCAGCTCTACTAGCGGGGGAGGAGAGACCCAGTACTTC.

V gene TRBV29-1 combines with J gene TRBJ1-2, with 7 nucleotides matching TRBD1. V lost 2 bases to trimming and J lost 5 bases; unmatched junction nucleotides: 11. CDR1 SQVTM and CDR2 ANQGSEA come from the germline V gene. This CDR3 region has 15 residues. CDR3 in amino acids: CSVERGGTAFYGYTF. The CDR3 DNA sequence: TGCAGCGTTGAAAGAGGGGGGACAGCTTTTTATGGCTACACCTTC.